The clone carrying this T cell receptor beta chain was detected a few times. The antigen is unknown. The data were obtained in a study of cytomegalovirus exposure and HLA in healthy donors. Whole-study findings and limits: According to a subsequent analysis, TCR clusters from the first cohort were inclined to appear together in the roughly 120 validation repertoires.

Some clones are missing from TCRdb's copy, which holds only in-frame ones; the method was immunoSEQ multiplex PCR. The sample lists around 300,000 clones, around 90% occurring once. The CDR3 is 14 amino acids. The V gene lost 3 bases and the J gene lost 6 bases, with 17 bases spanning the gap. The germline CDR1 and CDR2 sequences are GTSNPN and SVGIG (reference sequence). Sample: PBMCs. The TCR originated in a woman between 25 and 40 years old in good health and CMV-seropositive. The V and J genes are TRBV30 and TRBJ1-2; D remains ambiguous. The CDR3 DNA reads as TGTGCCTGGAGGGATAAGGGCTCAAGAAATGGCTACACCTTC. It is translated as CAWRDKGSRNGYTF.